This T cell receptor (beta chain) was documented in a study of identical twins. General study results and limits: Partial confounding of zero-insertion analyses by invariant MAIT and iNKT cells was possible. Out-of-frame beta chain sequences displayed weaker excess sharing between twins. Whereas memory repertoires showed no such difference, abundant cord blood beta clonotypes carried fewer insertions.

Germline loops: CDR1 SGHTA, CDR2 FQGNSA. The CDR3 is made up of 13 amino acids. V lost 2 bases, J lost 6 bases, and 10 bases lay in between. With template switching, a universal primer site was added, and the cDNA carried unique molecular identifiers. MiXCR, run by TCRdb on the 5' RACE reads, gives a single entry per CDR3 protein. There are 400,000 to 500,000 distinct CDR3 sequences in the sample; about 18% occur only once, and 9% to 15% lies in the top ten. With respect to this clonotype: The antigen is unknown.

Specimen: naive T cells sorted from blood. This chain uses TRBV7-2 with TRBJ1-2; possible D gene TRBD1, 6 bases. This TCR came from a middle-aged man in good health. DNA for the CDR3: TGTGCCAGCAGCTTACAGGGGATCGATGGCTACACCTTC. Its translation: CASSLQGIDGYTF.